These 15 T cell receptor beta chains were all obtained from the same sample, sequenced in a study of blood T cells in healthy people across ages. A J-beta primer mix and a sample-barcoded 5' primer were used in a second PCR of roughly 6 to 11 cycles. TCRdb ran MiXCR on the 5' RACE reads and lists one entry per CDR3 protein. The table includes approximately 1.5 million distinct CDR3 sequences, approximately 32% detected once. The sequencing sample was made of blood. The receptor source for this set is a woman aged 25 to 39 in good health.

Turning to this clonotype: An end of the junction differs from the germline gene, which may be a read error. The V and J genes are TRBV29-1 and TRBJ2-3, with TRBD2 identical over 12 bases. Germline V CDR1 and CDR2: SQVTM, ANQGSEA. CDR3 size: 15 residues. The CDR3 loop reads CGVGTSGLPTDSQYF. CDR3 sequence (DNA): TGCGGCGTTGGGACTAGCGGGCTTCCCACAGATTCGCAGTATTTT.

J is TRBJ2-1 and V is TRBV20-1; D may match TRBD1 or TRBD2 (5 bases each). The V end was cut by 3 bases, the J end by 2 bases, with 11 bases between. The CDR3 is made up of 14 amino acids. In germline, CDR1 is DFQATT, CDR2 SNEGSKA (reference sequence). The CDR3 sequence is CSARGDHAYNEQFF. CDR3 DNA: TGCAGTGCTAGGGGGGACCACGCCTACAATGAGCAGTTCTTC.

CDR3 in amino acids: CASSLVEGGPSDTQYF. The CDR3, as DNA: TGTGCCAGCAGCTTAGTGGAGGGGGGGCCTTCAGATACGCAGTATTTT. The gene calls are TRBV7-8 and TRBJ2-3, with D tentatively TRBD2 (7 bases). There are 16 residues in the CDR3. V lost 1 base, J lost 4 bases, and 15 bases lay in between. Germline V lookup: CDR1 SGHVS, CDR2 FQNEAQ.

This clonotype was picked up a small number of times. The chain couples TRBV18 to TRBJ2-7; D not resolved. CDR3 length equals 15 residues. CDR1 KGHSH and CDR2 LQKENI come from the germline V gene. V dropped 3 bases and J dropped 6 bases, with 18 bases sitting between them. The CDR3 loop is CASSPGKPSNPEQYF. The DNA of the CDR3 is TGTGCCAGCTCACCGGGAAAGCCTTCAAACCCCGAGCAGTACTTC.

CDR3 sequence (DNA): TGCGCCAGCAGACCCCCAGGAGCCCAAGAGACCCAGTACTTC. This gives the protein CASRPPGAQETQYF. V usage is TRBV5-1 and J usage is TRBJ2-5; D not resolved. V was shortened by 5 bases and J by 1 base, with 12 bases between the two germline ends. Germline CDR1 and CDR2: SGHRS and YFSETQ. The CDR3 has 14 amino acids. Full variable domain (remainder filled in from reference TRBV5-1 and TRBJ2-5): KAGVTQTPRYLIKTRGQQVTLSCSPISGHRSVSWYQQTPGQGLQFLFEYFSETQRNKGNFPGRFSGRQFSNSRSEMNVSTLELGDSALYLCASRPPGAQETQYFGPGTRLLVL.

The chain joins TRBV25-1 to TRBJ2-4; D gene uncertain. Germline CDR1 MGHDK, CDR2 SYGVNS. The V end was cut by 4 bases, the J end by 15 bases, with 16 bases between. This CDR3 region has 12 residues. The CDR3 nucleotides are TGTGCCAGCAGTGGGGTTTCATACGAGCGGTACTTC. It yields the protein CASSGVSYERYF.

This clonotype was detected a few times. The chain couples TRBV3-1 to TRBJ2-7; 7 bases line up with TRBD2. CDR3 length: 17 residues. J was trimmed by 0 bases and V by 1 base; bases with no gene match: 9. Germline V gene lookup returns CDR1 LGHDT and CDR2 YNNKEL (reference sequence). This CDR3 reads CASSQAPWRESSYEQYF. In DNA, the CDR3 is TGTGCCAGCAGCCAAGCCCCTTGGCGGGAGAGCTCCTACGAGCAGTACTTC.

This clonotype was seen only a few times. The chain is built from TRBV28 and TRBJ2-3; TRBD2 is a possible D gene (5 bases). This CDR3 is built from 16 residues. Per the germline V gene, CDR1 is MDHEN and CDR2 is SYDVKM. Trimming removed 5 bases at V and 2 bases at J, with 17 bases between. The CDR3 loop is CASSSPSGEDTDTQYF. The CDR3 bases are TGTGCCAGCAGTAGCCCCTCCGGGGAAGACACAGATACGCAGTATTTT.

This clonotype occurred a few times. V and J are TRBV27 and TRBJ2-1; D may match TRBD1 or TRBD2 (5 bases each). Germline lookup yields CDR1 MNHEY and CDR2 SMNVEV (reference sequence). The CDR3 sequence is 14 residues long. Trimming stripped 3 bases from V and 7 bases from J, with 13 bases between. CDR3 region: CASSFTGTQNEQFF. CDR3 sequence (DNA): TGTGCCAGCAGTTTCACCGGGACCCAGAATGAGCAGTTCTTC.

This chain joins TRBV6-5 and TRBJ1-2, with 9 bases aligning to TRBD1. Germline V gene data show CDR1 as MNHEY and CDR2 as SVGAGI. The CDR3 covers 15 residues. The trim removed 6 bases at V and 8 bases at J, leaving 13 bases unmatched. CDR3 coding DNA: TGTGCCAGCAGGCAAGAAGACAGGGGGTTATGGGGCTACACCTTC. It yields the protein CASRQEDRGLWGYTF.

The chain couples TRBV20-1 to TRBJ2-1; 9 bases line up with TRBD2. Trimming at V came to 4 bases and at J to 9 bases, leaving 10 bases not matched to a gene. The CDR3 spans 14 residues. CDR1 is DFQATT, CDR2 SNEGSKA, per germline (reference sequence). This CDR3 reads CSAISSGIGSEQFF. In DNA, the CDR3 is TGCAGTGCTATTTCTAGCGGGATCGGGAGTGAGCAGTTCTTC.

This clonotype was seen at least ten times. The chain links TRBV28 to TRBJ2-7; D gene uncertain. Germline-derived CDR1 and CDR2 are MDHEN and SYDVKM. V lost 6 bases, J lost 3 bases, and 6 bases lay in between. CDR3 length equals 11 residues. The CDR3 sequence: CASSHHYEQYF. DNA for the CDR3: TGTGCCAGCAGCCACCACTACGAGCAGTACTTC.

The chain recombines TRBV7-9 with TRBJ2-3; TRBD2 matches at 7 bases. Losses at the gene ends were 1 base for V and 2 bases for J; bases not matched to a gene: 6. Per germline, CDR1 SEHNR and CDR2 FQNEAQ (reference sequence). This CDR3 is 16 amino acids long. The CDR3 coding sequence is TGTGCCAGCAGCTTAGGTACGCTAGCGGTCACAGATACGCAGTATTTT. As protein: CASSLGTLAVTDTQYF.

This clonotype was observed a handful of times. The chain joins TRBV12-3 or TRBV12-4 to TRBJ1-1, with 7 positions matching TRBD1. V shed 1 base and J 5 bases; nucleotides not matched to a gene: 4. CDR3 size: 14 residues. The CDR3 here is CASSLGGGWTEAFF. DNA of the CDR3: TGTGCCAGCAGTTTAGGAGGGGGCTGGACTGAAGCTTTCTTT.

CDR3 loop: CASSESRGAYYEQYF. CDR3 DNA sequence: TGCGCCAGCAGTGAGTCGAGGGGGGCCTATTACGAGCAGTACTTC. The chain combines TRBV10-2 with TRBJ2-7, with D tentatively TRBD1 or TRBD2 (6 bases each). The germline gives CDR1 WSHSY, CDR2 SAAADI. This CDR3 region has 15 residues. The ends were cut back, 0 bases at V and 4 bases at J, with 13 bases in the middle.